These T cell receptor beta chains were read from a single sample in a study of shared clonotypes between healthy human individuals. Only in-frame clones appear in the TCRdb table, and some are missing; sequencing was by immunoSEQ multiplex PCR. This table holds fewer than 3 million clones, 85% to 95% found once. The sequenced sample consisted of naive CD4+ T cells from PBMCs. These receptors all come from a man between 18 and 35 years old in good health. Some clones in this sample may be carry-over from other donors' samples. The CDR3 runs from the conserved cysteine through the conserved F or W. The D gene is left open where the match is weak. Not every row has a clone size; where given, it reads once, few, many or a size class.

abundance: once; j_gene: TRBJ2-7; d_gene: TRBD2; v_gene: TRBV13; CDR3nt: TGTGCCAGCTCTTCCGGGCGCCTACTAGCGAATCCCTCCCAATGGGGGTACTTC; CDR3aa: CASSSGRLLANPSQWGYF
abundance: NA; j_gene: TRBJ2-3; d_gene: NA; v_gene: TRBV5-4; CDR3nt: TGTGCCAGCAGCTCAAACCCAGATACGCAGTATTTT; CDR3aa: CASSSNPDTQYF
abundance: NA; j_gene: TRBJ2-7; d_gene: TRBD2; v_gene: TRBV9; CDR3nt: TGTGCCAGCAGCGTAGCGGCGGGAGGTTCGGGGTTCTACGAGCAGTACTTC; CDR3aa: CASSVAAGGSGFYEQYF
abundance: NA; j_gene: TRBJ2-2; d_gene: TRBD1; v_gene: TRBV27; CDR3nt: TGTGCCAGCAGCGGTATGGGACAGGGGGTGACCGGGGAGCTGTTTTTT; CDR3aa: CASSGMGQGVTGELFF
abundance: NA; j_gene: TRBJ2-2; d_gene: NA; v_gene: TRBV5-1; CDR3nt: TGCGCCAGCAGCCCGGGACTGATGACCGGGGAGCTGTTTTTT; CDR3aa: CASSPGLMTGELFF
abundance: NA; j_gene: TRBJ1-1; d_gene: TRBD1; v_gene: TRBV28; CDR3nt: TGTGCCAGCAGCCAAACCCGGACAGGGACCTCGGAAGCTTTCTTT; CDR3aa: CASSQTRTGTSEAFF
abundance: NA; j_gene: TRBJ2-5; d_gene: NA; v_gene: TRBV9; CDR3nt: TGTGCCAGCAGCGTAGATGGGGGAGAATACCAAGAGACCCAGTACTTC; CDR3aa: CASSVDGGEYQETQYF
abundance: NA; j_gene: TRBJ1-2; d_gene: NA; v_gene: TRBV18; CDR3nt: TGTGCCAGCTCACTGTGGACACCTAACTATGGCTACACCTTC; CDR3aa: CASSLWTPNYGYTF
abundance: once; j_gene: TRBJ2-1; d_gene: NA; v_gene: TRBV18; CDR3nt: TGTGCCAGCTCACCAGGACGGGACTCCTACAATGAGCAGTTCTTC; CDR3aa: CASSPGRDSYNEQFF
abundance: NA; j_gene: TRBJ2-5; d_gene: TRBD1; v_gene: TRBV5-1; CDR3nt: TGCGCCAGCAGCCCCGGACAGGGTGAAGAGACCCAGTACTTC; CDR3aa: CASSPGQGEETQYF
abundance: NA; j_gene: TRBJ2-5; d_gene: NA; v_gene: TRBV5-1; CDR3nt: TGCGCCAGCAGCCCCGGGGAGGGGGCTTGGGAGACCCAGTACTTC; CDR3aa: CASSPGEGAWETQYF
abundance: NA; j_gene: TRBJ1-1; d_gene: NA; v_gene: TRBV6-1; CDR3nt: TGTGCCAGCACGCAAGTAGGGGGTTACACTGAAGCTTTCTTT; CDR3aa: CASTQVGGYTEAFF
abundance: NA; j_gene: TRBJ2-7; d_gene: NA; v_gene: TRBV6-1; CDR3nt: TGTGCCAGCAGTGAGATCCAGGGAAGCGAGCAGTACTTC; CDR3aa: CASSEIQGSEQYF
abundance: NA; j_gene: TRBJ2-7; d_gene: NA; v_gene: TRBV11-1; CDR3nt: TGTGCCAGCAGCTTTGGGGGAGGCTCCTACGAGCAGTACTTC; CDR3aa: CASSFGGGSYEQYF
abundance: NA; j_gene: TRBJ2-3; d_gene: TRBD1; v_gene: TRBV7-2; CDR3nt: TGTGCCAGCAGCTTACAGGGGGCTAGCACAGATACGCAGTATTTT; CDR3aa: CASSLQGASTDTQYF
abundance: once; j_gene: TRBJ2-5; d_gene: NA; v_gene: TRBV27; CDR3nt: TGTGCCAGCACCCCTCAGGGGGCGCGGGAGGAGACCCAGTACTTC; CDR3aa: CASTPQGAREETQYF
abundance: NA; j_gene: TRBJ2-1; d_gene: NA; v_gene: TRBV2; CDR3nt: TGTGCCAGCTCCGGACGGTATGAGCAGTTCTTC; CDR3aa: CASSGRYEQFF
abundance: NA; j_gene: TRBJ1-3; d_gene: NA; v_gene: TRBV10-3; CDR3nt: TGTGCCATCACTGCGGACGGTCGAAACACCATATATTTT; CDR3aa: CAITADGRNTIYF
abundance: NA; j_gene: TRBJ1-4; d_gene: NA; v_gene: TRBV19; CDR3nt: TGTGCCAGTAGTATCCTTCGGGTAAATGAAAAACTGTTTTTT; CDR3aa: CASSILRVNEKLFF
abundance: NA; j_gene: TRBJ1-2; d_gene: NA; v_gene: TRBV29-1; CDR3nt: TGCAGCGTTGAAGATCTGGCATCTCGAGGCTACACCTTC; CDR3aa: CSVEDLASRGYTF
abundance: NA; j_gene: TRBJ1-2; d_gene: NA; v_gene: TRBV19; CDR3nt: TGTGCCAGTAGTATAAGGCAGACAGCTAACTATGGCTACACCTTC; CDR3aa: CASSIRQTANYGYTF
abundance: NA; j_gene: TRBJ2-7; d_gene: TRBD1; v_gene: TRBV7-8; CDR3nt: TGTGCCAGCAGCTTAGGCAGGGGGCGCGGTTCCTACGAGCAGTACTTC; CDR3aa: CASSLGRGRGSYEQYF
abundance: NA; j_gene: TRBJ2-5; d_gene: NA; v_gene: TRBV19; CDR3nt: TGTGCCAGTAGAAACCGCCGGAGCCAAGAGACCCAGTACTTC; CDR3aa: CASRNRRSQETQYF
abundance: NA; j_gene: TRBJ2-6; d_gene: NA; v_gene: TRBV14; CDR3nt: TGTGCCAGCAGCCAAGTGATGGGGTCTGGGGCCAACGTCCTGACTTTC; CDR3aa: CASSQVMGSGANVLTF
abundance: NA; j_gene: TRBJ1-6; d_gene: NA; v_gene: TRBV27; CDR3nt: TGTGCCAGCAGGGATACAGGGACGGGCTCACCCCTCCACTTT; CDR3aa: CASRDTGTGSPLHF
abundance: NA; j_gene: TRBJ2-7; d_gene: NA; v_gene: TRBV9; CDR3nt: TGTGCCAGCAGCGTGGTGGAAGCTAGCGACGAGCAGTACTTC; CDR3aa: CASSVVEASDEQYF
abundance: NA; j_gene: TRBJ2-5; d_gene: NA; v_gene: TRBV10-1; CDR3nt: TGCGCCAGCAGTGGCCAGGGTTTGCAGACCCAGTACTTC; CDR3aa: CASSGQGLQTQYF
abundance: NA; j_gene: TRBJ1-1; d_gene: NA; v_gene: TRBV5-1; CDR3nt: TGCGCCAGCAGCGTCACAGGGATCAACACTGAAGCTTTCTTT; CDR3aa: CASSVTGINTEAFF
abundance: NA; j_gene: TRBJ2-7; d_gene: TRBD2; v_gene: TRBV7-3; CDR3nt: TGTGCCAGCAGCCCTGCTGCGAGCGGGAGGATGTACTTC; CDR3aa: CASSPAASGRMYF
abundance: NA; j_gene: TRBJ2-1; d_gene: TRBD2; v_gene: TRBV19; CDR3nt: TGTGCCAGTACCCCCGGGACTAGCGTGTCCTACAATGAGCAGTTCTTC; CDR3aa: CASTPGTSVSYNEQFF
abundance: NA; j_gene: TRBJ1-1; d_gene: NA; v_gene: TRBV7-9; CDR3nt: TGTGCCAGCAGCTTAGTCAGGGATATCGGCGCTGAAGCTTTCTTT; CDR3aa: CASSLVRDIGAEAFF
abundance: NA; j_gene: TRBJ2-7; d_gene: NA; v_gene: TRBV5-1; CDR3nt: TGCGCCAGCAGCTTGGACGCGCTACGCACCGCGATATACGAGCAGTACTTC; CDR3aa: CASSLDALRTAIYEQYF
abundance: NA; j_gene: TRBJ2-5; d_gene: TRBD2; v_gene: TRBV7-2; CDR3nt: TGTGCCAGCAGCTTAGGGGGCGGGAGTCTGTTGGAAGAGACCCAGTACTTC; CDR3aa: CASSLGGGSLLEETQYF
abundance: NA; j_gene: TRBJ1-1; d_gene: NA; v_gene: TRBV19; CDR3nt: TGTGCCACCCTTATCCCAAGGGGGAACAGAACTGAAGCTTTCTTT; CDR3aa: CATLIPRGNRTEAFF
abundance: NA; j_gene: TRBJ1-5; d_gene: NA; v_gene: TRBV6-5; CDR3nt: TGTGCCAGCAGTTCTCAGTGGGCCGGAAGCAATCAGCCCCAGCATTTT; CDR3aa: CASSSQWAGSNQPQHF
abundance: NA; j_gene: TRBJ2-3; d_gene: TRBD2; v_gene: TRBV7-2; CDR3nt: TGTGCCAGCAGCTCGGGACTAGCGGGAGTACCCACAGATACGCAGTATTTT; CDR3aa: CASSSGLAGVPTDTQYF
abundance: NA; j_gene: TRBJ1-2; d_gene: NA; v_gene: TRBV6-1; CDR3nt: TGTGCCAGCAGTGAGATGGGAAACTATGGCTACACCTTC; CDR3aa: CASSEMGNYGYTF
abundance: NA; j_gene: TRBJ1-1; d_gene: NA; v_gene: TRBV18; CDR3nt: TGTGCCAGCTCACCACCTAACAATAGGCCTGAAGCTTTCTTT; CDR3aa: CASSPPNNRPEAFF
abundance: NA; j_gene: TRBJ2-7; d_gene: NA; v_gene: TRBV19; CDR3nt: TGTGCCAGTAGTATAACTCGCCAGGGGCGACACGAGCAGTACTTC; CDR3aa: CASSITRQGRHEQYF
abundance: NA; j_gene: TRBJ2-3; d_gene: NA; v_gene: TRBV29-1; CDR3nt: TGCAGCGCCCCTCCCCAGGGGAGCACAGATACGCAGTATTTT; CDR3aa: CSAPPQGSTDTQYF
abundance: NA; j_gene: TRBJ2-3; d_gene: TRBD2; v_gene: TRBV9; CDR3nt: TGTGCCAGCAGCGTAACTAGCGGATATAGCACAGATACGCAGTATTTT; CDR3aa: CASSVTSGYSTDTQYF
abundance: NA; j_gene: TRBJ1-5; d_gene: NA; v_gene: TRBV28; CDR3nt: TGTGCCAGCAGGGGCGAACCTACCTACTCCCAGCCCCAGCATTTT; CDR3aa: CASRGEPTYSQPQHF
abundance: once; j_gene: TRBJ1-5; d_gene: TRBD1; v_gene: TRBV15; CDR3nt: TGTGCCACCAGCAGAGATGGAACAGGGGTTTATCAGCCCCAGCATTTT; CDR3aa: CATSRDGTGVYQPQHF
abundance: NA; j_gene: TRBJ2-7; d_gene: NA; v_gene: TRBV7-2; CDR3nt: TGTGCCAGCAGCAAAGTCCGGGACTCCTACGAGCAGTACTTC; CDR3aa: CASSKVRDSYEQYF
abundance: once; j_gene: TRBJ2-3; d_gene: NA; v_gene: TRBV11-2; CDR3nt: TGTGCCAGCAGCTCCTGGGGCTTCACAGATACGCAGTATTTT; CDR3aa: CASSSWGFTDTQYF